This T cell receptor (beta chain) was recovered during a study of T cells after yellow fever vaccination. Overall study context: When fractions had low cell numbers, they were prepared with SMART-Seq v4 Ultra Low Input.

A process of 5'RACE template switching, which added a universal primer site and UMIs, was used to make TCR cDNA. Using its own MiXCR run on the 5' RACE reads, TCRdb lists one record per CDR3 protein. The sample has hundreds of thousands of distinct CDR3 sequences, 9% to 15% seen once; the top ten hold 15%. Germline CDR1 and CDR2: SGHDN and FVKESK. The length of the CDR3 is 13 residues. As regards this clonotype: The antigen remains unidentified. Sequence at one end of the junction differs from germline and may be a read error.

General study points: Faster peaking, at day 5 versus 15, marked a secondary response that was weaker. The CD4 compartment and the CD8 compartment contained a small share of clonotypes in common.

The TCR originated in a man aged 25-45 years who received the YFV17D yellow fever vaccine. This chain connects TRBV14 to TRBJ2-3; D is ambiguous. Sequenced material: PBMCs, taken on the day of the yellow fever booster vaccination. CDR3 DNA sequence: TGTGCCAGCAGCCAACTAATACCAGATACGCAGTCTTTT. It translates to CASSQLIPDTQSF.